These 26 T cell receptor beta chains were sequenced from one sample in a study of blood T cells in healthy people across ages. The use of a sample-barcoded 5' primer and a J-beta primer mix characterized a second PCR of about 7 to 12 cycles. MiXCR, applied by TCRdb to the 5' RACE reads, yields one record per CDR3 protein. The sample gives 900,000 to 950,000 distinct CDR3 sequences, 29% of which show up once; 10% is in the top ten. The same sample was also studied in work on T cells of mothers and their children.

Material: blood. These receptors originate from a woman between 40 and 50 years old in good health.

The rearrangement joins TRBV5-1 to TRBJ2-5; 8 positions match TRBD2. CDR3 length: 19 amino acids. V dropped 1 base and J dropped 5; count of bases not matched to a gene: 19. In germline, CDR1 is SGHRS, CDR2 YFSETQ. The CDR3 is CASSLYPVGISGTNETQYF. The CDR3 region has the DNA TGCGCCAGCAGCTTGTACCCGGTCGGTATTAGCGGGACCAACGAGACCCAGTACTTC.

This clonotype came up a few times. The CDR3 is CASSHRSSGGTDTQYF. The CDR3 nucleotides are TGTGCCAGCAGTCACAGATCTAGCGGGGGCACAGATACGCAGTATTTT. This sequence joins TRBV6-2 or TRBV6-3 and TRBJ2-3; 9 bases match TRBD2. Germline V gene sequence: CDR1 MNHEY, CDR2 SVGEGT. J lost 1 base, V lost 5 bases, and 7 bases had no gene match. CDR3 size: 16 residues.

The chain carries TRBV4-1 and TRBJ2-1; D not resolved. Trimming removed 0 bases from V and 0 bases from J, with 9 bases in between. The CDR3 contains 16 residues. Germline V lookup: CDR1 MGHRA, CDR2 YSYEKL. The CDR3 sequence: CASSQDPLSSYNEQFF. The CDR3 nucleotides read TGCGCCAGCAGCCAAGATCCTCTGAGCTCCTACAATGAGCAGTTCTTC.

As to this clonotype: This may come from a read error, since a much larger clone is one base off. CDR3 sequence: CASSISHLYEQDF. CDR3 coding DNA: TGTGCCAGCAGCATTTCGCATCTCTACGAGCAGGACTTC. V gene TRBV3-1 combines with J gene TRBJ2-7; no reliable D call. This CDR3 contains 13 residues. Germline CDR1 LGHDT, CDR2 YNNKEL (reference sequence).

The rearrangement joins TRBV29-1 to TRBJ2-5; D possibly matches TRBD1 or TRBD2 (5 bases each). V lost 3 bases, J lost 4 bases, and 18 bases lay in between. CDR1 is SQVTM and CDR2 is ANQGSEA in the germline V gene. This CDR3 region has 15 residues. The DNA for the CDR3 is TGCAGCGTTGACCCAGGGCAGGGAACTAGAGAGACCCAGTACTTC. This translates into CSVDPGQGTRETQYF.

The V call is TRBV20-1, the J call TRBJ1-1; D remains ambiguous. The CDR3 is made up of 14 amino acids. V was clipped by 0 bases and J by 4 bases, with 12 bases between them. CDR1 is DFQATT and CDR2 is SNEGSKA in the germline V gene (reference sequence). CDR3 amino acids: CSARETQDGTEAFF. Written as DNA, the CDR3 is TGCAGTGCTAGAGAGACCCAGGACGGCACTGAAGCTTTCTTT.

The rearrangement links TRBV20-1 to TRBJ2-3, with TRBD2 matching over 14 bases. The ends lost 5 bases at V and 10 bases at J; junction bases unmatched: 8. From germline, CDR1 is DFQATT and CDR2 SNEGSKA (reference sequence). The CDR3 extends over 14 amino acids. CDR3 coding DNA: TGCAGTGCTCCGACTAGCGGGGGGGGCGTCGCGCAGTATTTT. Protein product: CSAPTSGGGVAQYF.

This clonotype appeared a few times. V is TRBV7-6 and J is TRBJ2-7; D unclear. CDR1 SGHVS and CDR2 FNYEAQ come from the germline V gene. Trimming removed 8 bases from V and 0 bases from J, with 11 bases in between. The CDR3 sequence is 13 residues long. DNA for the CDR3: TGTGCCAGCGGCCGCTCAAGCTCCTACGAGCAGTACTTC. Its protein is CASGRSSSYEQYF.

The V and J genes are TRBV2 and TRBJ1-4, with a weak D call TRBD1 (5 bases). CDR3 size: 16 residues. The germline V gene has CDR1 SNHLY and CDR2 FYNNEI. The V gene lost 5 bases and the J gene lost 5 bases, with 18 bases spanning the gap. CDR3 protein: CASSQGPRGANEKLFF. In DNA form, the CDR3 reads TGTGCCAGCAGTCAGGGCCCAAGGGGCGCAAATGAAAAACTGTTTTTT.

This clonotype was counted a few times. The chain employs TRBV28 and TRBJ2-3; D remains unclear. This CDR3 contains 12 residues. CDR1 is MDHEN and CDR2 is SYDVKM in the germline V gene. V lost 5 bases, J lost 2 bases, and 5 bases lay in between. The CDR3 protein is CASSAVTDTQYF. The CDR3 DNA is TGTGCCAGCAGTGCTGTCACAGATACGCAGTATTTT.

This clonotype was seen more than once but under ten times. This rearrangement joins TRBV20-1 to TRBJ1-4; TRBD1 matches 7 bases. The CDR3 totals 13 residues. After removal of 3 bases from V and 9 bases from J, the junction contained 7 bases not matched to a gene. Germline V gene lookup returns CDR1 DFQATT and CDR2 SNEGSKA (reference sequence). The CDR3 DNA follows: TGCAGTGCTAGTGAAGGGGGCCCGAAAAAACTGTTTTTT. This translates into CSASEGGPKKLFF.

The genes are TRBV29-1 and TRBJ1-2; 7 nucleotides agree with TRBD1. The germline V gene encodes CDR1 SQVTM and CDR2 ANQGSEA. V was clipped by 6 bases and J by 8 bases; unmatched bases: 12. The CDR3 runs 13 residues. The CDR3 is CSVAVTGLSGYTF. In DNA, the CDR3 is TGCAGCGTCGCCGTGACAGGGTTATCCGGCTACACCTTC.

V usage is TRBV28 and J usage is TRBJ2-3, with 11 bases aligning to TRBD1. Looked up from germline, CDR1 is MDHEN and CDR2 is SYDVKM. V lost 3 bases and J lost 0; bases outside the gene matches: 5. The length of the CDR3 is 17 residues. CDR3 sequence reads: CASSFLGTGGSTDTQYF. In DNA form, the CDR3 reads TGTGCCAGCAGTTTCTTGGGGACAGGGGGAAGCACAGATACGCAGTATTTT.

This clonotype was seen more than once but under ten times. The chain is built from TRBV7-8 and TRBJ1-1; TRBD1 might be the D (6 bases). Germline CDR1 and CDR2: SGHVS and FQNEAQ. Trimming shortened V by 6 bases and J by 1 base, and 12 bases separated the two germline ends. The CDR3 sequence is 14 residues long. DNA of the CDR3: TGTGCCAGCAGGTTGGGGGCCAGGAACACTGAAGCTTTCTTT. Translation: CASRLGARNTEAFF.

Concerning this clonotype: A junction end diverges from the germline sequence, so it may reflect a read error. CDR3 amino acids: CVSSFSNNEQFF. The DNA for the CDR3 is TGTGTCAGCAGCTTCAGTAACAATGAGCAGTTCTTC. The V call is TRBV7-3, the J call TRBJ2-1; D call uncertain. The CDR3 is 12 amino acids. Germline CDR1 reads SGHTA; CDR2 reads FQGTGA.

The table lists this clonotype with many counts. The rearrangement joins TRBV4-3 to TRBJ2-7; D may be TRBD1 (6 bases). The CDR3 loop spans 13 amino acids. V was trimmed by 4 bases and J by 3 bases, leaving 10 bases between them. In germline, CDR1 is LGHNA, CDR2 YSLEER. The CDR3 DNA sequence: TGCGCCAGCAGCCGGACAGTACACTACGAGCAGTACTTC. It yields the protein CASSRTVHYEQYF.

This clonotype turned up a few times. The chain couples TRBV12-3 or TRBV12-4 to TRBJ1-4; TRBD1 matches 8 bases. This CDR3 has 14 amino acids. The V and J ends lost 6 bases and 16 bases, in that order; junction bases with no gene match: 16. The CDR3 region has the DNA TGTGCCAGCAGCTGGGGGGGGACAGGATTGACCCAGTTTTTT. It translates to CASSWGGTGLTQFF.

This rearrangement joins TRBV27 to TRBJ1-1, with 9 positions matching TRBD1. The germline V gene has CDR1 MNHEY and CDR2 SMNVEV (reference sequence). After removal of 6 bases from V and 4 bases from J, the junction contained 6 bases not matched to a gene. CDR3 length: 14 residues. CDR3 nucleotide sequence: TGTGCCAGCAGCCCAGACAGGGGGGTCACTGAAGCTTTCTTT. It is translated as CASSPDRGVTEAFF.

This clonotype was seen repeatedly, ten times or more. The rearrangement joins TRBV28 to TRBJ2-5; 11 bases agree with TRBD1. CDR1 and CDR2 (germline): MDHEN, SYDVKM. Trimming removed 5 bases from V and 2 bases from J; junction bases left unmatched: 1. This CDR3 spans 14 amino acids. The CDR3 sequence is CASSGDRGQETQYF. The DNA of the CDR3 is TGTGCCAGCAGTGGGGACAGGGGGCAAGAGACCCAGTACTTC.

This clonotype was detected many times. The chain carries TRBV5-4 and TRBJ1-1; 9 bases map to TRBD1. The CDR3 is 15 amino acids. With 4 bases clipped from V and 4 bases from J, the junction kept 8 bases outside the gene matches. CDR1 and CDR2 from the germline V gene are SGHNT and YYREEE (reference sequence). The CDR3 sequence: CASSPETGGITEAFF. In nucleotides, the CDR3 is TGTGCCAGCAGCCCCGAAACAGGGGGCATCACTGAAGCTTTCTTT.

V is TRBV7-2 and J is TRBJ1-6, with 7 positions matching TRBD1. In germline, CDR1 is SGHTA, CDR2 FQGNSA. The CDR3 consists of 14 residues. The V and J ends lost 5 bases and 10 bases, in that order; junction bases with no gene match: 8. CDR3 protein: CASSPTGRESPLHF. The CDR3 DNA reads TGTGCCAGCAGCCCGACAGGGAGAGAGTCACCCCTCCACTTT.

In this sample, this clonotype turned up many times. The junction shows a germline mismatch at one end, possibly a read error. The V gene is TRBV7-7, the J gene TRBJ2-7; TRBD1 agrees at 7 bases. The CDR3 spans 14 residues. Germline CDR1 and CDR2: SSHAT and FNYEAQ (reference sequence). The CDR3 DNA is TGTGCTAGCAGCTCCGGGGACAGTTCCTACGAGCAGTACTTC. Translating it yields CASSSGDSSYEQYF.

In its sample, this clonotype was seen many times. This clone may be a read error of a much larger clone one base away. J is TRBJ2-7 and V is TRBV20-1; 7 positions agree with TRBD1. From germline, CDR1 is DFQATT and CDR2 SNEGSKA (reference sequence). The CDR3 has 14 residues. V was clipped by 3 bases and J by 3 bases; unmatched bases: 8. CDR3 DNA: TGCAGTGCTAGTCGGACAGGTGGCTGCTACGAGCAGTACTTC. Its translation: CSASRTGGCYEQYF.

This clonotype was observed many times. V gene TRBV6-6 combines with J gene TRBJ2-7; 8 bases are a match to TRBD1. The J segment lost 1 base and the V segment lost 5 bases, leaving 7 bases of the junction unmatched. CDR1 and CDR2 (germline): MNHNY, SVGAGI (reference sequence). The CDR3 covers 15 residues. CDR3 nucleotides: TGTGCCAGCAGTCCTACAGGGGGTTTTTCCTACGAGCAGTACTTC. It specifies CASSPTGGFSYEQYF.

The chain carries TRBV28 and TRBJ1-5; a possible D gene is TRBD1 (5 bases). The CDR3 extends over 13 amino acids. Germline CDR1 and CDR2: MDHEN and SYDVKM. Trimming took 9 bases from V and 7 from J, leaving 16 bases between them. The CDR3 protein is CASNRQFKQPQHF. The DNA of the CDR3 is TGTGCCAGTAACCGACAGTTCAAACAGCCCCAGCATTTT.

This clonotype was found a few times. J is TRBJ2-3 and V is TRBV28; 7 bases are shared with TRBD1. The V segment lost 7 bases and the J segment 2 bases; nucleotides outside the gene matches: 6. Germline V lookup: CDR1 MDHEN, CDR2 SYDVKM. This CDR3 has 14 amino acids. CDR3 amino acids: CASTETGSTDTQYF. CDR3 coding DNA: TGTGCCAGCACGGAGACAGGGTCCACAGATACGCAGTATTTT.